This TCR beta chain was sequenced in a study of T cell repertoires in cytomegalovirus infection. TCRdb re-derived calls from the reads in MiXCR, one entry per CDR3 protein. This sample yields 500,000 to 600,000 distinct CDR3 sequences, of which more than 15% are seen a single time; roughly a quarter belongs to the top ten. Broader study findings: The response measured ex vivo was dominated by TCR beta clonotypes (HLA-C-restricted and CMV-specific).

This clonotype was detected only a few times. Its target is not known. V lost 1 base to trimming and J lost 7 bases; unmatched junction nucleotides: 14. The CDR3 totals 18 residues. Germline CDR1 MGHRA, CDR2 YSYEKL. The clonotype comes from a human donor in good health (CMV status not recorded). Some clones in this sample may be carry-over from other donors' samples. Sequencing was carried out using CD8+ T cells from PBMCs. The rearrangement links TRBV4-1 to TRBJ2-3; 10 bases fit TRBD2. The CDR3 loop is CASSQVRAGGPGRNTQYF. Written as DNA, the CDR3 is TGCGCCAGCAGCCAAGTTAGAGCGGGAGGGCCCGGTCGAAATACGCAGTATTTT.